Included here is one T cell receptor beta chain sequence, with context. Its antigen target is currently unknown. Nothing much larger sits one base from this clone, and base qualities are not available. Library preparation employed the immunoSEQ multiplex PCR assay. For the multiplex PCR, a mixture combining 60 forward primers for TCR Vbeta segments and 13 reverse primers for TCR Jbeta segments was used. A multiplex PCR assay on genomic DNA amplified the CDR3 region of rearranged TCR beta genes. The amplified TCR beta libraries were sequenced on the Illumina HiSeq System as 87-base-pair reads. The authors' analysis ran thus. Across the 640 or so repertoires, a later analysis counted approximately 83 million unique TCR beta chains, 9 million to 14 million of which were shared by at least two donors. Raw reads were error-corrected and collapsed into unique sequences with a nearest-neighbor algorithm that merged closely related sequences to remove PCR and sequencing errors. To assign V, D and J gene segments, CDR3 sequences were aligned to IMGT reference sequences. For a sequence to be retained, a match of at least six nucleotides to both a V gene segment and a J gene segment was required. A rearrangement counted as productive if the CDR3 had no stop codons and remained in frame with V and J, and every other rearrangement counted as non-productive. Following IMGT convention, CDR3 was defined as the stretch from the second conserved V-encoded cysteine up to the conserved J-encoded phenylalanine. Sequences without an unambiguous match to a single V gene segment were excluded from the earlier analysis of 500 to 700 of the donors. In an earlier analysis of 587 of the donors, V segments were called functional above 56.7% productive rearrangements and were called segregating when the between-donor standard deviation exceeded 5%. To diagnose cytomegalovirus status from the catalog of TCR beta chain sequences, a statistical classification framework was built. In a later analysis, V and J genes were assigned by comparing TCR nucleotide sequences against IMGT/GENE-DB human TR gene sequences. A later analysis assigned CDR3 sequences and most-parsimonious VDJ recombination scenarios with the TCRdist pipeline. In a later analysis, each TCR beta chain was defined by its CDR3 amino acid sequence together with its V-gene family, and reads lacking a unique V-gene family were excluded. A later analysis removed roughly 590 highly shared, low-generation-probability nucleotide sequences to deal with suspected cross-contamination and a sequencing artifact. In a later analysis, a clonal expansion index for each public chain was calculated from normalized within-repertoire ranks of inferred template counts. In a later analysis, generation probabilities were computed using a VDJ recombination model fitted to out-of-frame rearrangements, and the results were checked against IGoR. In a later analysis, TCR-TCR, TCR-HLA and TCR-CMV co-occurrence was scored with hypergeometric tests, and a repertoire-size bias correction was applied to TCR pairs. To estimate false discovery rates, a later analysis permuted the HLA or CMV assignments 20 times. In a later analysis, co-occurring TCRs were grouped using DBSCAN, and TCRdist sequence similarity was added for clustering within HLA-allele-positive subsets. Repertoires with fewer than 30,000 or more than 120,000 public chains, plus five repertoires with anomalous nucleotide sharing, were excluded from co-occurrence clustering. Sourced from immuneACCESS, this table was stored by TCRdb with only in-frame sequences that have V and J called. A share of the clones is absent; for the studies checked, an unresolved V gene accounts for under half, and the remainder has no known explanation. D and trimming were read from the DNA, whereas the V and J calls and clone size are those reported in that table. The sample table shows approximately 100,000 clones, and 65% to 80% are seen once. 10% of the sample rests with the top ten.

Taken from the germline V gene, the CDR1 and CDR2 loops are SGHTA and FQGNSA. The cysteine opens and the phenylalanine closes a CDR3 of 16 amino acids. CDR3 DNA only is kept here, 48 bases in frame from base 1. The record originates from a study of cytomegalovirus exposure and HLA in healthy donors (dated by TCRdb to about 2017). For the wider study: An earlier analysis of some 550 of the donors reported more than 250 Gb of sequence data and approximately 110 million unique TCR beta sequences from about 200 million T cells. Roughly 310 gigabases of sequencing data and around 87 million unique TCR sequences were included in an early release covering roughly 600 HLA-typed donors. Among the roughly 370 genotyped donors, 81% belonged to the genetic ancestry cluster associated with self-reported Caucasian donors. The aim of the study was to test whether cataloging public T cell receptors could identify signatures of past pathogen exposure. Using immunosequencing, the study profiled T cell repertoires from 500 to 800 subjects and related those repertoires to cytomegalovirus serostatus. Besides the first cohort of roughly 640 subjects, a separate validation cohort made up of over a hundred different subjects was used. High-throughput TCR immunosequencing, statistical association of individual TCRs with disease status, and machine learning were combined to predict cytomegalovirus infection status. A later analysis re-analyzed previously published TCR beta repertoires from 660 or so donors and added high-resolution HLA genotyping to study TCR occurrence patterns. Rather than using new phenotypic data, the later analysis identified candidate immune exposures from TCR beta sequences and from how often those sequences occurred across donors. In an earlier analysis of 550 to 700 of the donors, high-throughput TCR beta sequencing was used to judge whether each TCR beta V gene segment behaved as functional or pseudogenic. Alongside the repertoire data, information on donor age, sex, ethnicity and CMV serostatus was compiled. Genome-wide SNP genotypes for about 65% of the roughly 670 donors were used in a later genetic analysis, which treated that subset as a discovery cohort. All discovery cohort repertoires had been generated on a single sequencing platform. HLA typing covered class I and class II loci at four-digit resolution. The number of donors typed differed by locus, with roughly 620-630 for A, B, C, DRB1 and DQB1, roughly 520 for DQA1, about 610 for DPA1, and around 430 for DPB1. A handful of DR-DQ haplotypes were handled as single units for association and clustering because linkage in the cohort was strong. Among 350 to 400 genotyped donors of the cohort, an average of approximately 240,000 unique TCR beta nucleotide sequences were sequenced per donor, 15% to 20% of them non-productive. Results and caveats for the whole study, not just this receptor: This cohort had only TCR beta chains sequenced, and the lack of alpha or paired-chain data limited which features could be detected. In a later analysis, several top co-occurrence clusters were reported to appear linked to parvovirus B19, influenza, CMV and Epstein-Barr virus. According to a later analysis, TCR association rates differed among HLA loci, with DRB1 alleles showing the most associated TCRs and HLA-C alleles showing the fewest. According to a later analysis, most CMV-associated TCR beta chains appeared to be HLA-restricted, and the HLA associations seemed to be driven largely by CMV exposure. While some public TCRs were present in many individuals, most TCR sequences turned up only very rarely across donors. Because counts were too low, roughly 17 rarely observed V segments, including chromosome 9 orphons, were left out of the earlier analysis of approximately 580 of the donors. Because HLA typing was missing for some donors at each locus, association tests included only the typed subset. Sequencing depth was assumed to be roughly uniform across donors in the presence/absence analyses, though that assumption may not hold. A later genetic analysis associated a missense DCLRE1C variant with V-gene and J-gene trimming of TCR beta chains, and an independent cohort replicated the association. Strong co-occurrence of HLA alleles, especially DR and DQ, made assigning TCR associations to individual alleles difficult. Because the 87-base-pair reads could not distinguish some IMGT-functional V segments, including TRBV6-2 and TRBV6-3, those segments were excluded. The sequencing pipeline was judged likely to have produced a cluster of highly shared sequence variants as a technical artifact. The classifier was reported to diagnose cytomegalovirus status with high specificity and sensitivity in both the original cohort and the validation cohort. According to a later genetic analysis, donors in an Asian-associated ancestry cluster had fewer N-insertions in productive TCRs than the approximately 670-donor mean. Specific HLA alleles were associated with roughly 16,000 TCR beta sequences at a false discovery rate of 0.05 in a later analysis. Three of the identified cytomegalovirus-associated TCR beta chains were confirmed in vitro to be specific for cytomegalovirus antigens. The authors suggested that the approach could potentially be generalized to other disease states and immunological phenotypes. A total of 150 or so TCR beta chains were listed by the study as associated with cytomegalovirus. Correlated functional status among segregating V segments might reflect linkage disequilibrium, but an unknown experimental factor could not be ruled out. In an earlier analysis of about 600 of the donors, most TCR beta V segments appeared in productive rearrangements about 87% or about 30% of the time, broadly matching IMGT annotations. For the cohort, immune exposure information was limited to CMV serostatus. A further reported finding was that TCR beta sequences accurately predicted the HLA-A and HLA-B alleles for most subjects in the first cohort. In a later analysis, HLA-associated TCR beta chains were found to be more clonally expanded and to have lower generation probabilities than equally common non-associated chains.

The cohort was made up of 500 to 800 healthy bone marrow donors. At the time of sampling, every cohort member was nominally healthy, though immune exposures that went unrecorded were likely present. The donor tested CMV seronegative and was one of the 352 seronegative cohort members. A peripheral blood sample was collected from each donor, and TCR beta sequencing was performed on peripheral blood mononuclear cells. Genomic DNA was extracted from the blood cell samples with the Qiagen DNeasy Blood Extraction Kit. The chain is assembled from TRBV7-2 and TRBJ2-5; 9 bases in the middle match TRBD1. The better agreement between TRBJ2-7 and the DNA end casts doubt on the J call. Material for sequencing was PBMCs. This clonotype was obtained from a man in his fifties or sixties in good health and CMV-seronegative. The DNA reads as follows: TGTGCCAGCAGCTTAGATAGTACAGGGGGCACCTACGAGCAGTACTTC. This translates into CASSLDSTGGTYEQYF.